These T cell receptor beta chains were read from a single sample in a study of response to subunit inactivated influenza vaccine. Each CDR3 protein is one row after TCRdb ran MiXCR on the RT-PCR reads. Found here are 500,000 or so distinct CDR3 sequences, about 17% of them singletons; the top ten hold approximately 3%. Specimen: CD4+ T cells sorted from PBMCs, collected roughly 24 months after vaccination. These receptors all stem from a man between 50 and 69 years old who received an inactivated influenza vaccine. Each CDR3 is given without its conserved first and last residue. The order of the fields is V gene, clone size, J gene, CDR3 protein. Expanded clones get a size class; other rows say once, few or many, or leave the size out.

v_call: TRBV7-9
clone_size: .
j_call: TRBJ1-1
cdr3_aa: ATNTGLGTEAF

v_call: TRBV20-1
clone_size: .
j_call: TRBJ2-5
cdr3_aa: SATVQETQY

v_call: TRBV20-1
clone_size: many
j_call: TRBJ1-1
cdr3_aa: SADGGNIEAF

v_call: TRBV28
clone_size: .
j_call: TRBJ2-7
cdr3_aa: ASSLSQEQY

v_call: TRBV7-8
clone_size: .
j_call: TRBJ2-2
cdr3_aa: ASSAQGANTGELF

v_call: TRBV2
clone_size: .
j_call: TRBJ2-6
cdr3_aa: ASSLGTGPLT

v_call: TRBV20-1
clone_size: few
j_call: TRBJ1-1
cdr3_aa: SARLYRGLNTEAF

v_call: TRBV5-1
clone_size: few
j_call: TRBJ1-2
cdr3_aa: ASSSGQGNNYGYT

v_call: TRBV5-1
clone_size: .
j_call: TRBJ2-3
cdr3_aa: ASTRRVFADTQY

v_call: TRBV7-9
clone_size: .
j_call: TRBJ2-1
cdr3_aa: ASSFSSGQGRNEQF

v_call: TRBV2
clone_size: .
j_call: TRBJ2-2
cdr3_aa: ATRESVGGELF

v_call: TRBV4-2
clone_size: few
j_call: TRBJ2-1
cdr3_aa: ASSQDRASYNEQF

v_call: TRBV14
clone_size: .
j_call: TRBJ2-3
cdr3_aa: ASSQAIGSDTQY

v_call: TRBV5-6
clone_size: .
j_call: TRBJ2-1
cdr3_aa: ASSWGQGDAEQF

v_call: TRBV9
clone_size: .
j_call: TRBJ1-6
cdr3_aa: ASSSRSSYNSPLH

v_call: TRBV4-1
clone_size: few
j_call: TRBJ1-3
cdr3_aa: ASSQEGRVSGTIY

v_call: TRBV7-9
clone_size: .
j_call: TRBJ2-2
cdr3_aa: ASSLPAANTGELF

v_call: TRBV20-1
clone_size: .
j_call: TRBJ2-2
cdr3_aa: SARSETVSGQITGELF

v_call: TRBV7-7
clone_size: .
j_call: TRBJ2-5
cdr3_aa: ASSLGQTETQY

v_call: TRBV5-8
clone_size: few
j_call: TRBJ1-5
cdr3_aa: ASSSGTVSNQPQH

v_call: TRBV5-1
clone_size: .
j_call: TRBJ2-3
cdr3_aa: ASSVQGSTDTQY

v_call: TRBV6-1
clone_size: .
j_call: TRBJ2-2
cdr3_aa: ASSKPGQGPGELF

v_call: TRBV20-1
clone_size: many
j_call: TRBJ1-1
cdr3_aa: SARGRVNTEAF

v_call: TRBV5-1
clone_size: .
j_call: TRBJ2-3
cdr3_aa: ASSIHTDTQY

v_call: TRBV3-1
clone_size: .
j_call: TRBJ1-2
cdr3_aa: ASSQIQAGGYT

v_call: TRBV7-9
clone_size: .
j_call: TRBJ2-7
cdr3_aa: ASSTRPPGLNSYEQY

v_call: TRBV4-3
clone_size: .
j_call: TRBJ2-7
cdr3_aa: ASSQSWGARSYEQY

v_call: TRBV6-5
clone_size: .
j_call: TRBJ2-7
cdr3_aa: SSSGTSGNSYEQY

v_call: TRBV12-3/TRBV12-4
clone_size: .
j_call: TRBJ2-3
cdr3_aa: ASSDRGRRALADTQY

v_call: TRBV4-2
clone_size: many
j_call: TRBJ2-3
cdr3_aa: ASSQEGGRTDTQY

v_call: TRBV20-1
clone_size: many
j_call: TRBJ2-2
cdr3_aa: SARKNFQGDTGELF

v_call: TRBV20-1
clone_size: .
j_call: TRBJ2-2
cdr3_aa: SAREPSGGSNTGELF